The 4 T cell receptor beta chains listed next were all sequenced from one sample in a study of CD8 T cells in Susac syndrome. With random hexamers, reverse transcription was performed on roughly 0.5 to 1 ug of RNA. TCRdb analysed the immunoSEQ multiplex PCR reads with MiXCR anew, one entry per CDR3 protein. This table has some 120,000 distinct CDR3 sequences, 90% to 95% appearing once. The sample comprised CD8+ T cells from PBMCs. Receptors originate from a human donor with multiple sclerosis.

V usage is TRBV29-1 and J usage is TRBJ2-1; 9 bases agree with TRBD1. The CDR3 spans 12 residues. V was clipped by 6 bases and J by 7 bases; unmatched bases: 4. Per germline, CDR1 SQVTM and CDR2 ANQGSEA. The CDR3 sequence is CSVLTGGNEQFF. The CDR3 bases are TGCAGCGTCTTGACAGGGGGGAATGAGCAGTTCTTC.

The CDR3 loop reads CASYAFNGEPQHF. The CDR3 nucleotides read TGTGCCAGCTATGCCTTTAATGGTGAGCCCCAGCATTTT. The J gene is TRBJ1-5, the V gene TRBV12-3 or TRBV12-4, with D unclear. Between the trimmed V and J ends, which lost 8 bases and 8 bases, there was a span of 16 bases. The CDR3 runs to 13 residues.

This clonotype has only one observation. This chain connects TRBV20-1 to TRBJ2-2; TRBD2 agrees at 8 bases. CDR1 DFQATT and CDR2 SNEGSKA come from the germline V gene (reference sequence). With V trimmed by 3 bases and J by 4 bases, 4 bases remained unmatched. This CDR3 is built from 14 residues. CDR3 sequence: CSARGTSGTGELFF. CDR3 nucleotides: TGCAGTGCTAGGGGAACTAGCGGCACCGGGGAGCTGTTTTTT.

This clonotype was seen a single time. V and J are TRBV11-2 and TRBJ1-4; tentative D call: TRBD1 (5 bases). Trimming pared 5 bases from V and 5 bases from J, leaving 15 bases between. This CDR3 is built from 15 residues. The germline gives CDR1 SGHAT, CDR2 FQNNGV. In DNA, the CDR3 is TGTGCCAGCAGCCCTTGGGGCGGAGCCAATGAAAAACTGTTTTTT. It is translated as CASSPWGGANEKLFF. Drawing the rest from reference TRBV11-2 and TRBJ1-4, the complete variable domain is EAGVAQSPRYKIIEKRQSVAFWCNPISGHATLYWYQQILGQGPKLLIQFQNNGVVDDSQLPKDRFSAERLKGVDSTLKIQPAKLEDSAVYLCASSPWGGANEKLFFGSGTQLSVL.